Each of the 19 T cell receptor beta chains below was sequenced from the same sample in a study of cytomegalovirus exposure and HLA in healthy donors. The study ran its PCR with 60 Vbeta and 13 Jbeta primers. The protocol was immunoSEQ multiplex PCR, while the TCRdb copy is restricted to in-frame clones and leaves out a portion. The sample consists of roughly 120,000 clones, over 75% of them appearing once. The sequenced material came from PBMCs. The source of these receptors is a man between 40 and 49 years old in good health and CMV-seronegative.

This chain joins TRBV4-3 and TRBJ1-4, with no clear D. CDR1 and CDR2 (germline): LGHNA, YSLEER. The CDR3 has 15 amino acids. Trimming removed 0 bases at V and 0 bases at J, with 5 bases between. The CDR3 protein is CASSQDFSTNEKLFF. In nucleotides, the CDR3 is TGCGCCAGCAGCCAAGATTTCTCAACTAATGAAAAACTGTTTTTT.

This chain's CDR3 is CASSQEGPGRGASYEQYF. CDR3 sequence (DNA): TGCGCCAGCAGCCAAGAAGGTCCGGGGAGGGGCGCCAGCTACGAGCAGTACTTC. The chain is built from TRBV4-1 and TRBJ2-7; 7 bases agree with TRBD2. Germline lookup yields CDR1 MGHRA and CDR2 YSYEKL. After removal of 0 bases from V and 3 bases from J, the junction contained 14 bases not matched to a gene. This CDR3 is built from 18 residues.

This sequence joins TRBV5-1 and TRBJ1-3; D is unresolved. CDR1 SGHRS and CDR2 YFSETQ come from the germline V gene. The CDR3 spans 14 residues. The V and J ends lost 0 bases and 4 bases respectively, with 8 bases between them. CDR3 nucleotide sequence: TGCGCCAGCAGCTTGGAAGGGAGGGGAAACACCATATATTTT. Protein: CASSLEGRGNTIYF. The variable domain in full, completed from reference TRBV5-1 and TRBJ1-3, reads KAGVTQTPRYLIKTRGQQVTLSCSPISGHRSVSWYQQTPGQGLQFLFEYFSETQRNKGNFPGRFSGRQFSNSRSEMNVSTLELGDSALYLCASSLEGRGNTIYFGEGSWLTVV.

The chain joins TRBV29-1 to TRBJ2-1, with TRBD2 matching over 11 bases. Losses at the gene ends were 4 bases for V and 0 bases for J; bases not matched to a gene: 2. Germline V lookup: CDR1 SQVTM, CDR2 ANQGSEA. This CDR3 comprises 15 residues. The CDR3: CSVASGGSSYNEQFF. Written as DNA, the CDR3 is TGCAGCGTTGCTAGCGGGGGGTCCTCCTACAATGAGCAGTTCTTC.

V is TRBV28 and J is TRBJ2-3; 7 bases agree with TRBD1. Trimming at V came to 6 bases and at J to 2 bases, leaving 5 bases not matched to a gene. Germline V gene data show CDR1 as MDHEN and CDR2 as SYDVKM. This CDR3 comprises 14 residues. The CDR3: CASRKTGSTDTQYF. In DNA, the CDR3 is TGTGCCAGCAGAAAGACAGGGTCCACAGATACGCAGTATTTT.

The chain employs TRBV4-1 and TRBJ2-7; no definite D call. The V and J ends lost 1 base and 3 bases respectively, with 13 bases between them. The CDR3 totals 15 residues. Germline V gene sequence: CDR1 MGHRA, CDR2 YSYEKL. The CDR3 DNA follows: TGCGCCAGCAGCCAAGTTGGGCAGGCTTACTACGAGCAGTACTTC. It yields the protein CASSQVGQAYYEQYF.

The chain employs TRBV5-6 and TRBJ2-5; D is possibly TRBD2 (6 bases). The CDR3 runs 14 residues. CDR1 is SGHDT and CDR2 is YYEEEE in the germline V gene. The V gene lost 0 bases and the J gene lost 6 bases, with 12 bases spanning the gap. The CDR3 loop reads CASSLGGVGKTQYF. The CDR3 region has the DNA TGTGCCAGCAGCTTGGGCGGGGTAGGGAAGACCCAGTACTTC.

This chain uses TRBV6-5 with TRBJ2-7; 11 nucleotides align to TRBD1. The J segment lost 1 base and the V segment lost 5 bases, leaving 4 bases of the junction unmatched. CDR1 MNHEY and CDR2 SVGAGI come from the germline V gene. This CDR3 is built from 15 residues. Here the CDR3 reads CASSTRDRGSYEQYF. CDR3 DNA: TGTGCCAGCAGTACCCGGGACAGGGGGTCCTACGAGCAGTACTTC.

CDR3 amino acids: CASSRGDSTNEKLFF. The CDR3 nucleotides read TGTGCCAGCAGTCGCGGAGACTCAACTAATGAAAAACTGTTTTTT. V gene TRBV7-9 combines with J gene TRBJ1-4; D gene ambiguous. Germline V gene lookup returns CDR1 SEHNR and CDR2 FQNEAQ (reference sequence). V shed 6 bases and J shed 0 bases, with 11 bases lying between them. The CDR3 has 15 residues.

For this clone: In the same sample, other DNA sequences code for this CDR3. For the CDR3, the DNA is TGTGCCTGGAGTCGACGGGAATCGCAGCCCCAGCATTTT. As protein: CAWSRRESQPQHF. This chain links TRBV30 with TRBJ1-5; D gene ambiguous. With 2 bases removed from V and 7 bases from J, the gap between germline ends came to 12 bases. Germline CDR1 GTSNPN, CDR2 SVGIG (reference sequence). The CDR3 has 13 residues.

This clone was seen only a few times. The gene calls are TRBV10-3 and TRBJ2-7; 7 bases agree with TRBD1. With 0 bases clipped from V and 0 bases from J, the junction kept 5 bases outside the gene matches. The germline gives CDR1 ENHRY, CDR2 SYGVKD. The CDR3 is made up of 16 amino acids. CDR3: CAISESGQSGSYEQYF. The CDR3 DNA reads TGTGCCATCAGTGAGTCGGGACAGAGCGGCTCCTACGAGCAGTACTTC.

The rearrangement uses TRBV14 and TRBJ2-1, with no clear D. CDR3 length: 14 amino acids. V gave up 3 bases and J gave up 4 bases, with 10 bases separating them. CDR1 and CDR2 (germline): SGHDN, FVKESK. This CDR3 reads CASSHDLEYNEQFF. Written as DNA, the CDR3 is TGTGCCAGCAGCCACGACTTAGAATACAATGAGCAGTTCTTC.

The rearrangement links TRBV7-9 to TRBJ1-1; no definite D call. Germline-derived CDR1 and CDR2 are SEHNR and FQNEAQ (reference sequence). The V end lost 7 bases, the J end lost 6 bases, and 9 bases lay between the germline ends. The CDR3 spans 11 residues. The CDR3, as DNA: TGTGCCAGCATACTTGAGTCTGAAGCTTTCTTT. This sequence encodes CASILESEAFF.

The chain employs TRBV19 and TRBJ1-5; 7 bases match TRBD1. The CDR3 is 15 residues long. V lost 1 base and J lost 3; bases outside the gene matches: 3. Germline-derived CDR1 and CDR2 are LNHDA and SQIVND (reference sequence). The DNA for the CDR3 is TGTGCCAGTAGTATAGTGGGACAGCTCAATCAGCCCCAGCATTTT. It yields the protein CASSIVGQLNQPQHF.

The chain recombines TRBV4-3 with TRBJ2-2; a weak D match, TRBD2 (6 bases). This CDR3 is 16 amino acids long. The V and J ends lost 4 bases and 0 bases respectively, with 12 bases between them. The germline V gene encodes CDR1 LGHNA and CDR2 YSLEER. In nucleotides, the CDR3 is TGCGCCAGCAGCCCCCAAGCGGGCACGAACACCGGGGAGCTGTTTTTT. It codes for CASSPQAGTNTGELFF.

This clone was counted a few times. This chain uses TRBV6-6 with TRBJ1-1; D is possibly TRBD1 (5 bases). Germline V lookup: CDR1 MNHNY, CDR2 SVGAGI (reference sequence). The V end lost 5 bases, the J end lost 6 bases, and 16 bases lay between the germline ends. This CDR3 comprises 14 residues. CDR3 bases: TGTGCCAGCAGTCCCACGGACAATCTCCCTGAAGCTTTCTTT. This encodes CASSPTDNLPEAFF.

The rearrangement links TRBV4-3 to TRBJ2-7, with a weak D call TRBD2 (5 bases). The CDR3 has 14 residues. CDR1 is LGHNA, CDR2 YSLEER, per germline. Trimming left V 1 base short and J 2 bases short, with 9 bases between. CDR3 protein: CASSQVAGPYEQYF. Written as DNA, the CDR3 is TGCGCCAGCAGCCAAGTTGCGGGCCCCTACGAGCAGTACTTC.

The genes are TRBV27 and TRBJ1-6; tentative D call: TRBD1 (5 bases). The CDR3 is 15 amino acids. V lost 6 bases to trimming and J lost 4 bases, with 13 bases between them. The germline V gene encodes CDR1 MNHEY and CDR2 SMNVEV (reference sequence). CDR3 in DNA: TGTGCCAGCAGGATAGGGGAACGATATAATTCACCCCTCCACTTT. Its translation: CASRIGERYNSPLHF.

The CDR3 sequence: CASSPGDSSGNTIYF. The CDR3 DNA reads as TGTGCCAGCAGCCCCGGGGATTCGTCCGGAAACACCATATATTTT. The rearrangement joins TRBV7-2 to TRBJ1-3; D remains ambiguous. The germline V gene has CDR1 SGHTA and CDR2 FQGNSA. Trimming cost V 5 bases and J 4 bases, with 15 bases left between them. The CDR3 spans 15 residues.